This T cell receptor beta chain appears in the sequencing data of a study of Graves' ophthalmopathy and Graves' hyperthyroidism. Study-wide background: Peripheral blood collection took place at initial diagnosis, before any treatment. Broader study findings: In blood appeared most of the expanded thyroid clonotypes whose frequency exceeded 0.001. The model flagged ophthalmopathy progression at approximately 70% sensitivity and around 72% specificity.

This CDR3 spans 15 amino acids. CDR1 is SSHAT, CDR2 FNYEAQ, per germline (reference sequence). Amplifying from RNA transcripts, the study obtained TCR beta CDR3 regions. RT-PCR was first run with HTBI primers, then multiplex PCR in a second round. TCRdb re-called the multiplex PCR reads with MiXCR, one entry per CDR3 protein. This sample has about 390,000 distinct CDR3 sequences, with over 15% found just once. Many counts were recorded for this clonotype. Its antigen is not identified. One junction end disagrees with the germline gene, perhaps due to a read error. This clonotype was sampled from a young woman with stable Graves' hyperthyroidism. The V and J genes are TRBV7-7 and TRBJ2-7, with a tentative D call TRBD2 (5 bases). Sequencing was performed on peripheral blood. The CDR3 sequence: CASSLVRERAYEQYF. CDR3 sequence (DNA): TGTGCTAGCAGCTTAGTTCGGGAAAGGGCCTACGAGCAGTACTTC.